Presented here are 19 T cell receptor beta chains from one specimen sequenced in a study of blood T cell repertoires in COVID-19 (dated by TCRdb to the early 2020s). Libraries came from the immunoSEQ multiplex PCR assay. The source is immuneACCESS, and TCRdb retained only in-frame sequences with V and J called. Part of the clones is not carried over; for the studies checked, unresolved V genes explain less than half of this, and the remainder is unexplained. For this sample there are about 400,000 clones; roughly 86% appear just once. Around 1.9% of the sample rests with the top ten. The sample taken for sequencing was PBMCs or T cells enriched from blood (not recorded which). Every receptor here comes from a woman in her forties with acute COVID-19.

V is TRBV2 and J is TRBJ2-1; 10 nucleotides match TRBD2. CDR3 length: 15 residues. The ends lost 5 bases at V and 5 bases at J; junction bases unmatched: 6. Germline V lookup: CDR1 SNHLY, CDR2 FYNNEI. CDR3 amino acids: CASSRASGGDNEQFF. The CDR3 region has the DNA TGTGCCAGCAGTAGGGCTAGCGGGGGAGACAATGAGCAGTTCTTC.

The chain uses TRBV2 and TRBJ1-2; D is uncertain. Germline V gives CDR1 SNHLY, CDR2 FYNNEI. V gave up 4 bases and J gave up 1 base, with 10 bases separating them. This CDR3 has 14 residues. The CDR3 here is CASSAPADNYGYTF. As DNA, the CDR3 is TGTGCCAGCAGTGCCCCCGCAGATAACTATGGCTACACCTTC.

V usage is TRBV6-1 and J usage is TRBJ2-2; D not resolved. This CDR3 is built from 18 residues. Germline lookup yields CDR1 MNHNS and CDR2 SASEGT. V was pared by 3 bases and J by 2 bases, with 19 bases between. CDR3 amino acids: CASSDSLVTLKNTGELFF. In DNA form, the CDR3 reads TGTGCCAGCAGTGATTCTCTTGTTACATTAAAAAACACCGGGGAGCTGTTTTTT.

CDR3 sequence reads: CASSWANRDEQYF. The CDR3 region has the DNA TGTGCCAGCAGCTGGGCGAACAGGGACGAGCAGTACTTC. This rearrangement joins TRBV5-4 to TRBJ2-7; D possibly corresponds to TRBD1 (6 bases). The germline CDR1 and CDR2 sequences are SGHNT and YYREEE (reference sequence). The CDR3 contains 13 residues. The V end lost 3 bases, the J end lost 5 bases, and 12 bases lay between the germline ends.

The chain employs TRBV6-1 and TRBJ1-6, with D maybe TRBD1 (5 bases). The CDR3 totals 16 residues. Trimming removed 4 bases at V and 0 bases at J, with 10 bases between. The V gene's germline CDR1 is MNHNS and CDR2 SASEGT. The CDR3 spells CASSAQVSSYNSPLHF. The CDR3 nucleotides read TGTGCCAGCAGTGCACAGGTCAGCTCCTATAATTCACCCCTCCACTTT.

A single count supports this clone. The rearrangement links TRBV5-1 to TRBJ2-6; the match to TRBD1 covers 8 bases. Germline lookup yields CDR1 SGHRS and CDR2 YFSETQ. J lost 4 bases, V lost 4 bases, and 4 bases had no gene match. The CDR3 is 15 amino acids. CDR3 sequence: CASSADRVGANVLTF. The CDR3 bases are TGCGCCAGCAGCGCGGACAGGGTCGGGGCCAACGTCCTGACTTTC. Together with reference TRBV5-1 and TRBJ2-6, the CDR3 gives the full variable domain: KAGVTQTPRYLIKTRGQQVTLSCSPISGHRSVSWYQQTPGQGLQFLFEYFSETQRNKGNFPGRFSGRQFSNSRSEMNVSTLELGDSALYLCASSADRVGANVLTFGAGSRLTVL.

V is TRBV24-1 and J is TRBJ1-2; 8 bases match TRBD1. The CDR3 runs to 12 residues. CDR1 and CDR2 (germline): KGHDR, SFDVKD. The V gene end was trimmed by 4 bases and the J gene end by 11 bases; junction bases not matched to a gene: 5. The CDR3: CATSDQGAKYTF. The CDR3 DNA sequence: TGTGCCACCAGTGACCAGGGGGCGAAGTACACCTTC.

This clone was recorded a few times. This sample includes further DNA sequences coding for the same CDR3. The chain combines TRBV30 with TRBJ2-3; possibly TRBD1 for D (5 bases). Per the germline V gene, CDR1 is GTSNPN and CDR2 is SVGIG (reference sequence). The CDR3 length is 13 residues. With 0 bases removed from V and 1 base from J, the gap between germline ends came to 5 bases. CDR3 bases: TGTGCCTGGAGTGTAGGGGGCACAGATACGCAGTATTTT. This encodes CAWSVGGTDTQYF.

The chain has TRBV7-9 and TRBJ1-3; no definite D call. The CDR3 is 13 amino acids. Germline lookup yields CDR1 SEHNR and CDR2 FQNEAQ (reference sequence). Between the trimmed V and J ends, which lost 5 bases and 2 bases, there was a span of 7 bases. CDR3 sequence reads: CASSLETGNTIYF. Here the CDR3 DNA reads TGTGCCAGCAGCCTTGAGACTGGAAACACCATATATTTT.

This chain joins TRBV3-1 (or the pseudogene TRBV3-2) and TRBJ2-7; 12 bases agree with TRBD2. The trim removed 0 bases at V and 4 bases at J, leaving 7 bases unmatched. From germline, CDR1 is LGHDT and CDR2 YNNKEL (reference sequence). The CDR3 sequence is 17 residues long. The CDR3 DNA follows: TGTGCCAGCAGCCAAGAGTTCCTAGCGGGGGGGCCTTACGAGCAGTACTTC. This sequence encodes CASSQEFLAGGPYEQYF.

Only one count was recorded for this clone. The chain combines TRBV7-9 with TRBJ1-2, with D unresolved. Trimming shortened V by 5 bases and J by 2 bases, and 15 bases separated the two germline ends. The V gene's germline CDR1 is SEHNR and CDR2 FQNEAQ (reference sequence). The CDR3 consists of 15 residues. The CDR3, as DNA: TGTGCCAGCAGCAAAGATCGAGGGAGGAACTATGGCTACACCTTC. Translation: CASSKDRGRNYGYTF.

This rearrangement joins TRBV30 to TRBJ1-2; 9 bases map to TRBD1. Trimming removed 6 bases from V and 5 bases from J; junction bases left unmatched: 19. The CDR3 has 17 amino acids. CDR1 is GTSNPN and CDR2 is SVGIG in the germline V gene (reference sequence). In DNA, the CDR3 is TGTGCCTGCGGCGCGAGGACAGGGGATTTTATGGGGTATGGCTACACCTTC. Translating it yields CACGARTGDFMGYGYTF.

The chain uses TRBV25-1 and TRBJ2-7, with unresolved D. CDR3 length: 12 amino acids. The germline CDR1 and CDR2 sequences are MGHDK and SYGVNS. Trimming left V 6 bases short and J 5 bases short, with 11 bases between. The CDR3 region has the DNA TGTGCCAGCAGCGAAGGAGTTCACGAGCAGTACTTC. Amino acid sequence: CASSEGVHEQYF.

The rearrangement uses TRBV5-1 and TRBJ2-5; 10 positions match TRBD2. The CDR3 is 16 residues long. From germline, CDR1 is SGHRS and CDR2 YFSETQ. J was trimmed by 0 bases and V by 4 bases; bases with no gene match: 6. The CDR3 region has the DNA TGCGCCAGCAGCGGGGCTAGCGGGGGCCACCAAGAGACCCAGTACTTC. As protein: CASSGASGGHQETQYF.

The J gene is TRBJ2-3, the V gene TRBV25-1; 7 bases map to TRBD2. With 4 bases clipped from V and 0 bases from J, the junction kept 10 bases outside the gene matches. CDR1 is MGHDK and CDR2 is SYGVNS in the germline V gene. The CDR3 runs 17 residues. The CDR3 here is CASSGGGTRPSTDTQYF. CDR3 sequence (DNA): TGTGCCAGCAGTGGGGGGGGGACCCGACCCAGCACAGATACGCAGTATTTT.

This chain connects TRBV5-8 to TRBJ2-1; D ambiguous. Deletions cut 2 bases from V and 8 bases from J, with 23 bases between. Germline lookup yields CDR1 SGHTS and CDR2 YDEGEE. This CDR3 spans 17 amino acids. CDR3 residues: CASSLEFRLDPWYEQFF. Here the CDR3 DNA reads TGTGCCAGCAGCTTAGAGTTTAGGCTAGATCCTTGGTATGAGCAGTTCTTC. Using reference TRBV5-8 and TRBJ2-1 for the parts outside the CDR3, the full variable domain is EAGVTQSPTHLIKTRGQQATLRCSPISGHTSVYWYQQALGLGLQFLLWYDEGEERNRGNFPPRFSGRQFPNYSSELNVNALELEDSALYLCASSLEFRLDPWYEQFFGPGTRLTVL.

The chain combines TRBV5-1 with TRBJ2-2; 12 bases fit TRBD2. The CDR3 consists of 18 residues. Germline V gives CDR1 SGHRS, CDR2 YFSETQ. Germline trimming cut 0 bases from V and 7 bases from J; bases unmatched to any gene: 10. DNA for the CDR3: TGCGCCAGCAGCTTGGCCCCCCTAGCGGGGGGGAGTATCGGGGAGCTGTTTTTT. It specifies CASSLAPLAGGSIGELFF.

The CDR3 coding sequence is TGTGCCAGCAGCTTACCAGGGACGGGGGCAACTAATGAAAAACTGTTTTTT. Its protein is CASSLPGTGATNEKLFF. The chain uses TRBV11-2 and TRBJ1-4; possibly TRBD1 for D (5 bases). CDR3 size: 17 residues. Germline loops: CDR1 SGHAT, CDR2 FQNNGV. Between the trimmed V and J ends, which lost 2 bases and 0 bases, there was a span of 13 bases. Supplemented by reference TRBV11-2 and TRBJ1-4, the full variable domain reads EAGVAQSPRYKIIEKRQSVAFWCNPISGHATLYWYQQILGQGPKLLIQFQNNGVVDDSQLPKDRFSAERLKGVDSTLKIQPAKLEDSAVYLCASSLPGTGATNEKLFFGSGTQLSVL.

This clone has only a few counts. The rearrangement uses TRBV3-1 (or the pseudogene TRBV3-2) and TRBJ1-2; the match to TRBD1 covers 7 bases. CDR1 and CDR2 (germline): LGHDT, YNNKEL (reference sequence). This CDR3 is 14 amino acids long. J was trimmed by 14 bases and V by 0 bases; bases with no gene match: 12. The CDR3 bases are TGTGCCAGCAGCCAAGATCTGGGGACAGAGACGTGTACCTTC. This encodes CASSQDLGTETCTF.